The 27 T cell receptor beta chains below come from one sample, sequenced in a study of CXCR3-negative and CXCR3-positive naive CD8 T cells. The libraries of TRB cDNA were constructed through 5' RACE using UMI labels. TCRdb re-called the 5' RACE reads; one entry per CDR3 protein, DNA not given. The sample has roughly 130,000 distinct CDR3 sequences. Study-level findings and limits: CXCR3-positive naive cells had TRB CDR3s that were more hydrophobic than CXCR3-negative naive cells had.

These receptors lack a known antigen. The sequenced sample consisted of naive CXCR3+ CD8+ T cells from blood. Regarding subset: CD45RO-CCR7+CD27+CD95- naive CD8+ T cells expressing CXCR3 (TNR3+). These receptors were collected from a human donor in good health. Some clones in this sample may be carry-over from other donors' samples.

This chain uses TRBV7-9 with TRBJ2-7. The CDR3 sequence is 16 residues long. Germline CDR1 reads SEHNR; CDR2 reads FQNEAQ (reference sequence). CDR3 protein: CASSLDRRQGLYEQYF.

The chain is built from TRBV5-4 and TRBJ2-7; checking the TCRdb D call of TRBD1 is not possible without DNA. From germline, CDR1 is SGHNT and CDR2 YYREEE (reference sequence). This CDR3 has 15 amino acids. The CDR3 region is CASSLDRSTVYEQYF.

V gene TRBV7-9 combines with J gene TRBJ2-5; the TCRdb D gene call, TRBD1, has no DNA to confirm it. The CDR3 spans 15 residues. Germline-derived CDR1 and CDR2 are SEHNR and FQNEAQ (reference sequence). The CDR3 protein is CASSYIWGEQETQYF.

V and J are TRBV6-5 and TRBJ1-5. Germline V gives CDR1 MNHEY, CDR2 SVGAGI. The CDR3 has 16 amino acids. CDR3 amino acids: CASSSRGVGWNQPQHF.

The V gene is TRBV7-9, the J gene TRBJ2-1. The CDR3 contains 15 residues. The germline V gene has CDR1 SEHNR and CDR2 FQNEAQ (reference sequence). This CDR3 reads CASSWSGDNRNEQFF.

The chain combines TRBV6-2 or TRBV6-3 with TRBJ2-3; TCRdb's assignment of TRBD1 cannot be checked, as there is no DNA. The CDR3 has 16 residues. Germline V CDR1 and CDR2: MNHEY, SVGEGT. CDR3 in amino acids: CASSQPHRGVTDTQYF.

V and J are TRBV29-1 and TRBJ1-1; the TCRdb call, TRBD1, lacks DNA for checking. Germline CDR1 and CDR2: SQVTM and ANQGSEA. The CDR3 totals 13 residues. CDR3 residues: CSVERPTGFQAFF.

The CDR3: CASSSPDRGPDLWTQYF. The rearrangement joins TRBV5-4 to TRBJ2-5; TCRdb calls TRBD1, which cannot be checked without DNA. Germline V gene lookup returns CDR1 SGHNT and CDR2 YYREEE (reference sequence). This CDR3 is 17 amino acids long.

This chain joins TRBV4-3 and TRBJ2-7. Germline V gene data show CDR1 as LGHNA and CDR2 as YSLEER. This CDR3 region has 15 residues. The CDR3 spells CASSQFLGGSYEQYF.

The rearrangement joins TRBV20-1 to TRBJ1-1. This CDR3 comprises 12 residues. The germline gives CDR1 DFQATT, CDR2 SNEGSKA (reference sequence). CDR3 sequence reads: CSASETSIEAFF.

The CDR3 region is CSVDYRGRAQTQYF. The chain links TRBV29-1 to TRBJ2-5; no DNA is available, so the TRBD1 call from TCRdb remains unchecked. This CDR3 is built from 14 residues. CDR1 is SQVTM and CDR2 is ANQGSEA in the germline V gene.

The V gene is TRBV3-1, the J gene TRBJ2-5. The germline CDR1 and CDR2 sequences are LGHDT and YNNKEL (reference sequence). The CDR3 is 15 residues long. The CDR3 reads CASISRSRGQETQYF.

The V call is TRBV5-1, the J call TRBJ2-7; TCRdb proposes TRBD1, but this gene call is untestable without DNA. CDR3 size: 18 residues. Germline CDR1 SGHRS, CDR2 YFSETQ. CDR3 loop: CASSYLGTGTSLFHEQYF.

This rearrangement joins TRBV5-1 to TRBJ2-1; TCRdb's D call, TRBD2, is unchecked because there is no DNA. CDR3 length equals 15 residues. Germline-derived CDR1 and CDR2 are SGHRS and YFSETQ. The CDR3 region is CASSLLGGVYNEQFF.

The genes are TRBV7-8 and TRBJ2-2; lacking DNA, the TRBD1 call made by TCRdb goes unchecked. Germline V gene sequence: CDR1 SGHVS, CDR2 FQNEAQ. This CDR3 has 15 amino acids. CDR3 loop: CASSPHRANTGELFF.

The chain joins TRBV5-1 to TRBJ1-1; TCRdb indicates TRBD1, and absent DNA this call remains unverified. The CDR3 runs to 15 residues. The germline gives CDR1 SGHRS, CDR2 YFSETQ. CDR3 loop: CASSSLTDSNTEAFF.

CDR3 sequence reads: CSVAPGLAGDEQYF. V gene TRBV29-1 combines with J gene TRBJ2-7; TCRdb selects TRBD2, and the lack of DNA leaves this call unchecked. Germline loops: CDR1 SQVTM, CDR2 ANQGSEA. This CDR3 has 14 residues.

This chain uses TRBV12-3 or TRBV12-4 with TRBJ1-2. There are 16 residues in the CDR3. CDR3 amino acids: CASTGIEDLQMGGYTF.

The chain uses TRBV2 and TRBJ2-5; TCRdb reports TRBD2, a call that lacks DNA to check it against. Looked up from germline, CDR1 is SNHLY and CDR2 is FYNNEI. The CDR3 has 16 residues. CDR3 in amino acids: CASSEAQETSEETQYF.

The rearrangement joins TRBV4-1 to TRBJ2-7; the D gene TCRdb calls, TRBD1, cannot be checked with no DNA. Germline CDR1 MGHRA, CDR2 YSYEKL. The CDR3 is made up of 13 amino acids. This CDR3 is CASSQGKGGEQYF.

The chain joins TRBV28 to TRBJ2-7. CDR3 length: 13 residues. Germline CDR1 and CDR2: MDHEN and SYDVKM. Here the CDR3 reads CASNGRDSYEQYF.

This chain joins TRBV13 and TRBJ2-7; TCRdb reports TRBD1, a call that lacks DNA to check it against. This CDR3 comprises 12 residues. Germline V CDR1 and CDR2: PRHDT, FYEKMQ (reference sequence). The CDR3 spells CASSRQGDEQYF.

This sequence joins TRBV13 and TRBJ1-2. Germline CDR1 PRHDT, CDR2 FYEKMQ (reference sequence). The CDR3 has 15 amino acids. The CDR3 spells CASSPGTNIFDGYTF.

The chain couples TRBV20-1 to TRBJ2-1; no DNA is available, so the TRBD1 call from TCRdb remains unchecked. Germline assignment: CDR1 DFQATT and CDR2 SNEGSKA (reference sequence). The CDR3 covers 16 residues. The CDR3 reads CSARDPERGAANEQFF.

V gene TRBV21-1 combines with J gene TRBJ2-1. TRBV21-1 is a pseudogene locus. The CDR3 extends over 15 amino acids. CDR3 region: CASSKALYVEDEQFF.

The J gene is TRBJ2-2, the V gene TRBV28. The CDR3 runs 13 residues. CDR1 is MDHEN, CDR2 SYDVKM, per germline. CDR3 in amino acids: CASSLAVSGELFF.

The V gene is TRBV7-9, the J gene TRBJ2-1; the TCRdb D gene call, TRBD2, has no DNA to confirm it. CDR1 is SEHNR and CDR2 is FQNEAQ in the germline V gene (reference sequence). The CDR3 contains 16 residues. CDR3 sequence reads: CASSLVPGTNYNEQFF.